This T cell receptor (beta chain) is drawn from a study of cytomegalovirus exposure and HLA in healthy donors. In the PCR, 60 Vbeta and 13 Jbeta primers were used. Authors' methods: A later analysis counted around 80 million unique TCR beta chains, 10 million to 12 million shared. Data came from immunoSEQ multiplex PCR; TCRdb stores just in-frame clones and leaves some out. V and J calls plus clone size are reproduced from that table; the DNA served to infer D and trimming. The sample includes 65,000 to 75,000 clones, 55% to 80% of them seen just once. The receptor's source is a woman aged 30 to 39 in good health and CMV-seronegative. The sample was PBMCs.

The CDR3 coding sequence is TGCGCCAGCAGCTTAGGGACAGGGGCTTTGGAGACCCAGTACTTC. This codes for CASSLGTGALETQYF. V usage is TRBV5-1 and J usage is TRBJ2-5; TRBD1 matches 10 bases. Looked up from germline, CDR1 is SGHRS and CDR2 is YFSETQ. The CDR3 totals 15 residues. Unmatched junction bases numbered 6, after V lost 2 bases and J lost 5 bases.